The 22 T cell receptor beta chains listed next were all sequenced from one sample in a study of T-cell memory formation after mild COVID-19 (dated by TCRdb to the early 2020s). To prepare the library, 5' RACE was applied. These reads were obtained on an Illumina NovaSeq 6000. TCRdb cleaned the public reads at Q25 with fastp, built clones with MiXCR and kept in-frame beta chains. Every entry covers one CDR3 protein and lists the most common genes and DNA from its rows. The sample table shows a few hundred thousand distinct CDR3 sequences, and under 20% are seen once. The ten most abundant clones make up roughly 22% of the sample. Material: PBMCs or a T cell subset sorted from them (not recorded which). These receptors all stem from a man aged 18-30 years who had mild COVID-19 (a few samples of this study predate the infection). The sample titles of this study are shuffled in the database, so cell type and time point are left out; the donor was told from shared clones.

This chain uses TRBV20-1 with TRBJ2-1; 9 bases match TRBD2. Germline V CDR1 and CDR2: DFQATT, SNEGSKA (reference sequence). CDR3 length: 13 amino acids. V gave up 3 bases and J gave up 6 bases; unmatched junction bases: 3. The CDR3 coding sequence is TGCAGTGCTAGTGGCGGGGGGGCCAATGAGCAGTTCTTC. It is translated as CSASGGGANEQFF.

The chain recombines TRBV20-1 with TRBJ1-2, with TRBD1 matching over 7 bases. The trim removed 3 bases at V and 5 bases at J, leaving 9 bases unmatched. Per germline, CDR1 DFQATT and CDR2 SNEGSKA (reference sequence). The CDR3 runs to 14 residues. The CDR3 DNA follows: TGCAGTGCTAGTGGGCCGACAGGGAGGTATGGCTACACCTTC. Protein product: CSASGPTGRYGYTF.

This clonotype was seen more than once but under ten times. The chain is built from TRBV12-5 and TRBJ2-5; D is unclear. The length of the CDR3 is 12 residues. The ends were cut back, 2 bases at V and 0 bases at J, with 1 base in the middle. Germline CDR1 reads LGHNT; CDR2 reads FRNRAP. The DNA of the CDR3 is TGTGCTAGTGGTTTGAACCAAGAGACCCAGTACTTC. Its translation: CASGLNQETQYF. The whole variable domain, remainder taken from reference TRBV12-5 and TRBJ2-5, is DARVTQTPRHKVTEMGQEVTMRCQPILGHNTVFWYRQTMMQGLELLAYFRNRAPLDDSGMPKDRFSAEMPDATLATLKIQPSEPRDSAVYFCASGLNQETQYFGPGTRLLVL.

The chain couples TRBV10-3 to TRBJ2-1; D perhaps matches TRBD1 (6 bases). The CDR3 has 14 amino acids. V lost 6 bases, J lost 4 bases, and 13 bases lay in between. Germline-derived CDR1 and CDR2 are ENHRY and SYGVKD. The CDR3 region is CAISPTGTYNEQFF. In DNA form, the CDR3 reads TGTGCCATCAGCCCGACAGGAACATACAATGAGCAGTTCTTC.

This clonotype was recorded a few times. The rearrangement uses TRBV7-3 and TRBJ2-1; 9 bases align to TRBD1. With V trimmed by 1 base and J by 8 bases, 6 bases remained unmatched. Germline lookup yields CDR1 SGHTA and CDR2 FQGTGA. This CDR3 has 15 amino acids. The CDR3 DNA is TGTGCCAGCAGCTTAAGCGGGACAGGGACGCATGAGCAGTTCTTC. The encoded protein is CASSLSGTGTHEQFF.

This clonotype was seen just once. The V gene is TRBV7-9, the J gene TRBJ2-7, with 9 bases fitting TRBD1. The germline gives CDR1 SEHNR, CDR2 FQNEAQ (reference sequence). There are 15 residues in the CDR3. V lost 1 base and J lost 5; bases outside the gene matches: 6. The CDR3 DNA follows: TGTGCCAGCAGCTTAGTAGGGACAGGGTATCACGAGCAGTACTTC. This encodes CASSLVGTGYHEQYF.

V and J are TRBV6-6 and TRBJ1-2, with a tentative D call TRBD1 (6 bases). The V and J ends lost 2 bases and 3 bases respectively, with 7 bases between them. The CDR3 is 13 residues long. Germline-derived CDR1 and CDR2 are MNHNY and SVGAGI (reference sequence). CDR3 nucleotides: TGTGCCAGCAGTTACAAGGGGGACTATGGCTACACCTTC. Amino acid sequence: CASSYKGDYGYTF.

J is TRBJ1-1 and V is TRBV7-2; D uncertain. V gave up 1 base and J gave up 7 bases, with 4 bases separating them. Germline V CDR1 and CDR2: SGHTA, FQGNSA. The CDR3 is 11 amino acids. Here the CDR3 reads CASSLEVEAFF. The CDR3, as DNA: TGTGCCAGCAGCTTAGAGGTTGAAGCTTTCTTT.

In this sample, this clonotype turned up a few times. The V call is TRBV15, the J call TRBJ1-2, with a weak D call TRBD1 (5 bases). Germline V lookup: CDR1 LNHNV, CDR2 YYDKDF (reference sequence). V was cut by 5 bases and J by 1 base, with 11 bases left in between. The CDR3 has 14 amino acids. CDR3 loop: CATSEGRSNYGYTF. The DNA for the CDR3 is TGTGCCACCAGCGAGGGACGGAGTAACTATGGCTACACCTTC.

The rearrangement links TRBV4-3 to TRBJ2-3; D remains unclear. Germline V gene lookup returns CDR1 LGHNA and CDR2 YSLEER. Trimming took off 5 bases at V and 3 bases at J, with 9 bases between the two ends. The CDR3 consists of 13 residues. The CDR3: CASSSYGTDTQYF. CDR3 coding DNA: TGCGCCAGCAGCTCCTACGGGACAGATACGCAGTATTTT.

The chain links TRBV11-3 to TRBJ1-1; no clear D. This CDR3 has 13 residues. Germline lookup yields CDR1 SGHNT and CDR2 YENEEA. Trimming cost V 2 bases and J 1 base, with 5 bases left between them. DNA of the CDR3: TGTGCCAGCAGCTTAATACAGAACACTGAAGCTTTCTTT. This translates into CASSLIQNTEAFF.

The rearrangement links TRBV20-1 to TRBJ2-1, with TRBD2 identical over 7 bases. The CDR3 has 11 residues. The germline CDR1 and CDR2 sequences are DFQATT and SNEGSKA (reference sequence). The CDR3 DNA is TGCAGCGCACGGGAGGCGAGTGAGCAGTTCTTC. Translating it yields CSAREASEQFF.

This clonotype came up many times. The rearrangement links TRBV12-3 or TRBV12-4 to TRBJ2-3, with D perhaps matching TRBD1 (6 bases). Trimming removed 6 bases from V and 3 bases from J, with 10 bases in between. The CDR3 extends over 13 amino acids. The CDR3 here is CASRQGWTDTQYF. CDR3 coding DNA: TGTGCCAGCAGACAGGGTTGGACAGATACGCAGTATTTT.

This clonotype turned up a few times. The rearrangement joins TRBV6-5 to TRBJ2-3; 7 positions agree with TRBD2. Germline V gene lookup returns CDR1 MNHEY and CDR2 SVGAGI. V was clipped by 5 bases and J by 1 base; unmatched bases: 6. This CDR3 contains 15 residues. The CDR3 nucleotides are TGTGCCAGCAGTGCCTTGGGAGGGGGCACAGATACGCAGTATTTT. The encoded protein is CASSALGGGTDTQYF.

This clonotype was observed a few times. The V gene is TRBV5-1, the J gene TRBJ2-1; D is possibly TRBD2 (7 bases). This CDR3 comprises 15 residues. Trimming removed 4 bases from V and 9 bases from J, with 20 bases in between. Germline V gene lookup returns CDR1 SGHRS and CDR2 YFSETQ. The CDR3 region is CASSPSLGGGGEQFF. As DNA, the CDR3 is TGCGCCAGCAGCCCTTCTTTGGGGGGAGGGGGTGAGCAGTTCTTC. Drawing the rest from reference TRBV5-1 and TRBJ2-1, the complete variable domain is KAGVTQTPRYLIKTRGQQVTLSCSPISGHRSVSWYQQTPGQGLQFLFEYFSETQRNKGNFPGRFSGRQFSNSRSEMNVSTLELGDSALYLCASSPSLGGGGEQFFGPGTRLTVL.

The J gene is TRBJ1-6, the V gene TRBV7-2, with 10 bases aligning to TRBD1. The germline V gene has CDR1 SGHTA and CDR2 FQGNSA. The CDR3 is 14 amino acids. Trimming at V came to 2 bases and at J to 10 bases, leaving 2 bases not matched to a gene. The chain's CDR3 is CASSLRTGGSPLHF. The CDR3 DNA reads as TGTGCCAGCAGCTTAAGGACAGGGGGGTCACCCCTCCACTTT.

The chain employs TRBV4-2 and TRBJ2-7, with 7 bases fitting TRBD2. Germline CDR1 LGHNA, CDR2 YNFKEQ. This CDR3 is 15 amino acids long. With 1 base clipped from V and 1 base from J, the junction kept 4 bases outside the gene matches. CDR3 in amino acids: CASSQGASGSYEQYV. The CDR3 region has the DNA TGTGCCAGCAGCCAAGGGGCTAGCGGATCCTACGAGCAGTACGTC.

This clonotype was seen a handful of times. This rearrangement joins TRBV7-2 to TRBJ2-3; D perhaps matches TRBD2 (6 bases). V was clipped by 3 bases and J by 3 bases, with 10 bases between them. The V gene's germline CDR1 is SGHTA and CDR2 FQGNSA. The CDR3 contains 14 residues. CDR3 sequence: CASSFRAGTDTQYF. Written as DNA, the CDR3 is TGTGCCAGCAGCTTTCGCGCGGGGACAGATACGCAGTATTTT.

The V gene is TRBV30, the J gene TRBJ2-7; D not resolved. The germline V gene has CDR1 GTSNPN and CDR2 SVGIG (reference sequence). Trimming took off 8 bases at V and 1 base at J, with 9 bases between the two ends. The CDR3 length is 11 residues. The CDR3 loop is CALEGSYEQYF. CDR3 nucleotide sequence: TGTGCCCTAGAAGGTTCCTACGAGCAGTACTTC.

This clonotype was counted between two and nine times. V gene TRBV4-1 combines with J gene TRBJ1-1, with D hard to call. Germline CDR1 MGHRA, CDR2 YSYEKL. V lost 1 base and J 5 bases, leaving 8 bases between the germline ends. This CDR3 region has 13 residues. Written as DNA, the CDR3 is TGCGCCAGCAGCCAAGCCCCCAGGACTGAAGCTTTCTTT. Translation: CASSQAPRTEAFF.

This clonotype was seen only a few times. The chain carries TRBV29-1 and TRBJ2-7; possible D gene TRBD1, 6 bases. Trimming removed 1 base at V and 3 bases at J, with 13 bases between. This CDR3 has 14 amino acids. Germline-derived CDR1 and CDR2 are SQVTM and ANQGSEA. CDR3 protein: CSVEVRDTNYEQYF. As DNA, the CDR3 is TGCAGCGTTGAAGTCCGGGACACCAACTACGAGCAGTACTTC.

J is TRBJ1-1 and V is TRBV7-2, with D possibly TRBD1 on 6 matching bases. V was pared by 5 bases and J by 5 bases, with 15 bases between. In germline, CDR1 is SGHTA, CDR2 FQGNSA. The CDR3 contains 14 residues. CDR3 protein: CASSLESGVTEAFF. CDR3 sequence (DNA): TGTGCCAGCAGCCTAGAATCAGGGGTTACTGAAGCTTTCTTT.